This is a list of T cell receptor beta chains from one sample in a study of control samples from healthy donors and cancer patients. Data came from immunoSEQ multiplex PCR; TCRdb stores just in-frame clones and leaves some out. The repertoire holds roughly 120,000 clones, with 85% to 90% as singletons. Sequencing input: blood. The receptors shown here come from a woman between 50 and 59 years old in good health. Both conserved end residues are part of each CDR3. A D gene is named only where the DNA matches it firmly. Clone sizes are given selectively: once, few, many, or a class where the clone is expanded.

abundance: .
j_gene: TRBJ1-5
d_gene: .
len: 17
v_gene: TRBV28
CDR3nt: TGTGCCACAGGATATACTCCCGGGACAAAACTAGATCAGCCCCAGCATTTT
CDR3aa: CATGYTPGTKLDQPQHF

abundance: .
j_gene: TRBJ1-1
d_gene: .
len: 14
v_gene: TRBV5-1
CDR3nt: TGCGCCAGCAGCTTGAGCTCGGGATCCCCTGAAGCTTTCTTT
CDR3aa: CASSLSSGSPEAFF

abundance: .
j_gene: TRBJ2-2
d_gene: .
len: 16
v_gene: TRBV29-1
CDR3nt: TGCAGCGTCGCTAATAGGGGGGGCGACGACACCGGGGAGCTGTTTTTT
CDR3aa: CSVANRGGDDTGELFF

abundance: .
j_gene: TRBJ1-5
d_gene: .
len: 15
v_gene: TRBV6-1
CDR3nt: TGTGCCAGCAGTGAAGGCGGGGAGACCAATCAGCCCCAGCATTTT
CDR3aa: CASSEGGETNQPQHF

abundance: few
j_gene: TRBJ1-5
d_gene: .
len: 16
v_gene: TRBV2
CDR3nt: TGTGCCACCCAACCTAATCGGATGTATAGCAATCAGCCCCAGCATTTT
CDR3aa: CATQPNRMYSNQPQHF

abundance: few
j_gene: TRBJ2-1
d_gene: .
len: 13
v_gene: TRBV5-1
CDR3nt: TGCGCCAGCAGCCCAGTACTAGTTCATGAGCAGTTCTTC
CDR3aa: CASSPVLVHEQFF

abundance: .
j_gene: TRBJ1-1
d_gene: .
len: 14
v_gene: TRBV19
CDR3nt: TGTGCCAGTTCGCTGGCTTGGGCGTACACTGAAGCTTTCTTT
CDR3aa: CASSLAWAYTEAFF

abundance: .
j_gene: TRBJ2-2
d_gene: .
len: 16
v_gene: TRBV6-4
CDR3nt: TGTGCCAGCAGCTATAAAGAGGGGTCGAACACCGGGGAGCTGTTTTTT
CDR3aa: CASSYKEGSNTGELFF

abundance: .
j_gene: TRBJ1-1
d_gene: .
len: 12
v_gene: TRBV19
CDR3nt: TGTGCCAGTAACCTACCGGGCGCTGAAGCTTTCTTT
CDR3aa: CASNLPGAEAFF

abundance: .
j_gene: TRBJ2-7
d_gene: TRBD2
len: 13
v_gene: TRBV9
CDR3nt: TGTGCCAGCAGCTTTAGCGGGGGCTACGAGCAGTACTTC
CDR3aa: CASSFSGGYEQYF

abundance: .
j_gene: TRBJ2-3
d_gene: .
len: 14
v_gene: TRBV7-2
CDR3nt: TGTGCCAGCAGCTTAGGGGACCGAGGAGCTACGCAGTATTTT
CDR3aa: CASSLGDRGATQYF

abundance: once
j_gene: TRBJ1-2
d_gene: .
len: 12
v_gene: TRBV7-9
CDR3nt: TGTGCCAGCAGCGTTACGATCTATGGCTACACCTTC
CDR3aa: CASSVTIYGYTF

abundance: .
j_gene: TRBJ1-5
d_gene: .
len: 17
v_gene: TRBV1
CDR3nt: TGCACCAGCAGCCAAACAACAGGGGGGAACGGCAATCAGCCCCAGCATTTT
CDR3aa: CTSSQTTGGNGNQPQHF

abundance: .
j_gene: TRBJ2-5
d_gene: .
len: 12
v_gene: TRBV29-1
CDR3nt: TGCAGCGTCGAAGGAGGCATCGAGACCCAGTACTTC
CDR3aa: CSVEGGIETQYF

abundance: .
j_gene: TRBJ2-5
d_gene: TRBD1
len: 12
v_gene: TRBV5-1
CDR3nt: TGCGCCAGCAGCTCGACAGGGGGGACCCAGTACTTC
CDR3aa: CASSSTGGTQYF

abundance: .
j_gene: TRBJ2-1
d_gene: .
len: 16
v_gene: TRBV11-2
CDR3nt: TGTGCCAGCAGCTGGGGCGGGGAGGCCGAATACAATGAGCAGTTCTTC
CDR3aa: CASSWGGEAEYNEQFF

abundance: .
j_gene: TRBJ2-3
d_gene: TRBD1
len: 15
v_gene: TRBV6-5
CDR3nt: TGTGCCAGCGCTAAGAGGACAGGGGGGGTTGATACGCAGTATTTT
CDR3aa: CASAKRTGGVDTQYF

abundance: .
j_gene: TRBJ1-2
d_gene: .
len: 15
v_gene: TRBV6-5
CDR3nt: TGTGCCAGCAGTCCCGGGACGCACTTTAACTATGGCTACACCTTC
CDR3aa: CASSPGTHFNYGYTF